A single sample is the source of the 19 T cell receptor beta chains below, sequenced in a study of blood T cell repertoires in COVID-19. Produced via immunoSEQ multiplex PCR; TCRdb's table is partial and in-frame only. In the table there are 200,000 to 300,000 clones, about 82% of which are singletons. The specimen was PBMCs or T cells enriched from blood (not recorded which). The receptors were sampled from a woman aged 50 to 60 who had recovered from COVID-19.

This chain links TRBV6-6 with TRBJ1-5, with TRBD1 identical over 8 bases. This CDR3 has 15 amino acids. V dropped 6 bases and J dropped 4; count of bases not matched to a gene: 8. CDR1 is MNHNY, CDR2 SVGAGI, per germline (reference sequence). The CDR3 loop reads CASSHDGQGNQPQHF. CDR3 coding DNA: TGTGCCAGCAGCCACGACGGACAGGGAAATCAGCCCCAGCATTTT.

This chain connects TRBV18 to TRBJ2-5; 12 bases line up with TRBD2. CDR1 KGHSH and CDR2 LQKENI come from the germline V gene. This CDR3 is 18 amino acids long. V shed 1 base and J 1 base; nucleotides not matched to a gene: 7. The CDR3 sequence: CASSPRATSGGSQETQYF. Here the CDR3 DNA reads TGTGCCAGCTCACCACGAGCGACTAGCGGGGGCTCCCAAGAGACCCAGTACTTC.

The chain carries TRBV5-4 and TRBJ2-5; 10 nucleotides line up with TRBD1. V lost 4 bases and J lost 5; bases outside the gene matches: 11. The V gene's germline CDR1 is SGHNT and CDR2 YYREEE (reference sequence). This CDR3 region has 16 residues. In DNA form, the CDR3 reads TGTGCCAGCAGCCTGCGAGGGGACAGGGGAGGGGAGACCCAGTACTTC. It codes for CASSLRGDRGGETQYF.

The chain carries TRBV23-1 and TRBJ2-7, with 9 bases identical to TRBD1. TRBV23-1 is an open reading frame, and its role is uncertain. This CDR3 has 15 amino acids. V was clipped by 3 bases and J by 4 bases; unmatched bases: 7. CDR3 in amino acids: CASSHHRDRVYEQYF. The DNA of the CDR3 is TGCGCCAGCAGTCATCACCGGGACAGGGTGTACGAGCAGTACTTC.

The chain uses TRBV6-2 or TRBV6-3 and TRBJ2-1, with D perhaps matching TRBD2 (7 bases). Germline CDR1 is MNHEY and CDR2 is SVGEGT. The CDR3 is 13 amino acids. V was shortened by 5 bases and J by 7 bases, with 12 bases between the two germline ends. The CDR3 DNA sequence: TGTGCCAGCAGTCGGGGGGCAGAAAATGAGCAGTTCTTC. Protein sequence: CASSRGAENEQFF.

The gene calls are TRBV28 and TRBJ2-1; 9 positions match TRBD2. Unmatched junction bases numbered 20, after V lost 3 bases and J lost 8 bases. CDR3 length equals 19 residues. Germline assignment: CDR1 MDHEN and CDR2 SYDVKM. CDR3 sequence (DNA): TGTGCCAGCAGTTTGAAAGGGTATGGGGCTAGCGGGGAAAATGATGAGCAGTTCTTC. This translates into CASSLKGYGASGENDEQFF.

CDR3 coding DNA: TGTGCCAGCAGCGTAGACCTAGCGGGAGGACCGAGCTCCTACAATGAGCAGTTCTTC. Translation gives CASSVDLAGGPSSYNEQFF. This chain joins TRBV9 and TRBJ2-1; 11 nucleotides align to TRBD2. CDR1 is SGDLS, CDR2 YYNGEE, per germline. CDR3 length: 19 residues. J lost 0 bases, V lost 0 bases, and 8 bases had no gene match.

The genes are TRBV28 and TRBJ1-1, with 9 bases identical to TRBD1. The germline CDR1 and CDR2 sequences are MDHEN and SYDVKM. J lost 8 bases, V lost 5 bases, and 15 bases had no gene match. This CDR3 comprises 16 residues. The DNA for the CDR3 is TGTGCCAGCAGTATCACGACCGGGACAGGGATCTCCGAAGCTTTCTTT. Amino acid sequence: CASSITTGTGISEAFF. Complete variable domain (other parts from reference TRBV28 and TRBJ1-1): DVKVTQSSRYLVKRTGEKVFLECVQDMDHENMFWYRQDPGLGLRLIYFSYDVKMKEKGDIPEGYSVSREKKERFSLILESASTNQTSMYLCASSITTGTGISEAFFGQGTRLTVV.

V is TRBV4-1 and J is TRBJ1-6; D gene ambiguous. V was pared by 0 bases and J by 9 bases, with 18 bases between. Germline V gives CDR1 MGHRA, CDR2 YSYEKL. This CDR3 is 17 amino acids long. CDR3 sequence (DNA): TGCGCCAGCAGCCAAGACATCTCCGGACTCCGGGGTTCACCCCTCCACTTT. It specifies CASSQDISGLRGSPLHF.

The V call is TRBV4-3, the J call TRBJ2-2; 8 bases match TRBD1. V dropped 1 base and J dropped 6; count of bases not matched to a gene: 4. CDR3 length: 15 residues. Germline V gives CDR1 LGHNA, CDR2 YSLEER. The CDR3 sequence is CASSQGQGLAGELFF. The CDR3 DNA sequence: TGCGCCAGCAGCCAAGGACAGGGGTTGGCCGGGGAGCTGTTTTTT.

The V call is TRBV29-1, the J call TRBJ2-5; 7 bases are a match to TRBD1. With 2 bases clipped from V and 1 base from J, the junction kept 4 bases outside the gene matches. The CDR3 spans 14 residues. Germline V lookup: CDR1 SQVTM, CDR2 ANQGSEA. The CDR3 region has the DNA TGCAGCGTTGAATCGGGACAGCTCCAAGAGACCCAGTACTTC. Translating it yields CSVESGQLQETQYF.

V usage is TRBV6-5 and J usage is TRBJ1-2; 7 bases are a match to TRBD1. Germline V lookup: CDR1 MNHEY, CDR2 SVGAGI. After removal of 5 bases from V and 5 bases from J, the junction contained 5 bases not matched to a gene. The CDR3 is made up of 13 amino acids. Written as DNA, the CDR3 is TGTGCCAGCAGTCCGACAGGGTTGTATGGCTACACCTTC. It yields the protein CASSPTGLYGYTF.

The CDR3 sequence: CSVEFSGRPSYEQYF. In nucleotides, the CDR3 is TGCAGCGTTGAATTCAGCGGGAGGCCGTCCTACGAGCAGTACTTC. The genes are TRBV29-1 and TRBJ2-7, with 9 bases that match TRBD2. After removal of 2 bases from V and 1 base from J, the junction contained 6 bases not matched to a gene. This CDR3 contains 15 residues. Germline-derived CDR1 and CDR2 are SQVTM and ANQGSEA.

V is TRBV10-3 and J is TRBJ2-1; the match to TRBD2 covers 9 bases. This CDR3 spans 16 amino acids. Germline V CDR1 and CDR2: ENHRY, SYGVKD. V trimming: 10 bases; J trimming: 0 bases; junction bases outside the gene matches: 10. The CDR3 is CATGQRGDLSYNEQFF. The CDR3 DNA reads TGTGCCACCGGACAGCGGGGGGACCTCTCCTACAATGAGCAGTTCTTC.

This chain uses TRBV5-1 with TRBJ1-4; 8 bases fit TRBD1. The CDR3 loop spans 16 amino acids. Germline V CDR1 and CDR2: SGHRS, YFSETQ. V was pared by 0 bases and J by 2 bases, with 3 bases of the junction left unmatched. CDR3 in amino acids: CASSLDRGRTNEKLFF. The CDR3 DNA reads TGCGCCAGCAGCTTGGACAGGGGGAGGACTAATGAAAAACTGTTTTTT.

The chain joins TRBV5-4 to TRBJ1-2; 7 bases match TRBD1. The CDR3 loop spans 13 amino acids. The germline gives CDR1 SGHNT, CDR2 YYREEE (reference sequence). V lost 4 bases to trimming and J lost 5 bases; unmatched junction nucleotides: 5. The CDR3 bases are TGTGCCAGCAGCATTCCGGGACAGTATGGCTACACCTTC. It yields the protein CASSIPGQYGYTF.

The rearrangement uses TRBV7-3 and TRBJ1-1; TRBD1 might be the D (5 bases). CDR3 length: 14 amino acids. CDR1 is SGHTA and CDR2 is FQGTGA in the germline V gene. Trimming cost V 1 base and J 5 bases, with 11 bases left between them. The CDR3 sequence: CASSLSAGVTEAFF. As DNA, the CDR3 is TGTGCCAGCAGCTTAAGTGCGGGGGTGACTGAAGCTTTCTTT.

The chain is built from TRBV30 and TRBJ1-6; no definite D call. CDR3 length equals 14 residues. Looked up from germline, CDR1 is GTSNPN and CDR2 is SVGIG (reference sequence). V was pared by 0 bases and J by 6 bases, with 9 bases between. The CDR3 sequence: CAWSVGTVNSPLHF. The CDR3 DNA sequence: TGTGCCTGGAGTGTAGGAACAGTTAATTCACCCCTCCACTTT.

The chain is built from TRBV6-5 and TRBJ1-1; TRBD1 agrees at 7 bases. The germline V gene encodes CDR1 MNHEY and CDR2 SVGAGI. The CDR3 loop spans 15 amino acids. V shed 10 bases and J 0 bases; nucleotides not matched to a gene: 11. The CDR3 loop is CATLNSGQMNTEAFF. The DNA for the CDR3 is TGTGCCACACTTAACTCGGGACAGATGAACACTGAAGCTTTCTTT.